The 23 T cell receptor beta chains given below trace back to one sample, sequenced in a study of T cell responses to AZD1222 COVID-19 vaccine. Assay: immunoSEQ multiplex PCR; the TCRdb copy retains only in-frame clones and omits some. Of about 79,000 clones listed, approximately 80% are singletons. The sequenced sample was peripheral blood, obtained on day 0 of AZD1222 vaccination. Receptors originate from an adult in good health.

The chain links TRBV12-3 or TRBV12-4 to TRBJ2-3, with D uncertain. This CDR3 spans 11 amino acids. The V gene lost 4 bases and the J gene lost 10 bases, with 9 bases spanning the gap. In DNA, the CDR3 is TGTGCCAGCAGTTCGAGCAGTTCGCAGTATTTT. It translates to CASSSSSSQYF.

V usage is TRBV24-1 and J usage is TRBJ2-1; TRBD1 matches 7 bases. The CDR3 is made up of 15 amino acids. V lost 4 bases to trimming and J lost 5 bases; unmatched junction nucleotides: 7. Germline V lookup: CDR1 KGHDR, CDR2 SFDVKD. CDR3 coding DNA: TGTGCCACCAGTGAAGCACGACAGGGTGACAATGAGCAGTTCTTC. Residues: CATSEARQGDNEQFF.

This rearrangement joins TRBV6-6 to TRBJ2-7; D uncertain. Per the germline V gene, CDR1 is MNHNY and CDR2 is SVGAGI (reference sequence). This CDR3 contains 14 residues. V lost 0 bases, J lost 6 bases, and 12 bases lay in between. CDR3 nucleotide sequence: TGTGCCAGCAGTTACTCGCAGGTTTTAGGCGAGCAGTACTTC. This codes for CASSYSQVLGEQYF.

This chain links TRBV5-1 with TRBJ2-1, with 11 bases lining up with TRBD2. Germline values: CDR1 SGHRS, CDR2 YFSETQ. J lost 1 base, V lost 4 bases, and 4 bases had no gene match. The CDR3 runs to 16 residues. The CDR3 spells CASSLTSGESYNEQFF. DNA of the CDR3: TGCGCCAGCAGCCTGACTAGCGGGGAGTCCTACAATGAGCAGTTCTTC.

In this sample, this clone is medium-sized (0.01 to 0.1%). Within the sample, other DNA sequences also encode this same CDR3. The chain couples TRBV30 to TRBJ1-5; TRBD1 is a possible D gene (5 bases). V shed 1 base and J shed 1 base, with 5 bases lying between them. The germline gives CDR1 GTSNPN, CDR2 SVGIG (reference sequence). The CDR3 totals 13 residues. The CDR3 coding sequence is TGTGCCTGGAGTGGGGGGAGCAATCAGCCCCAGCATTTT. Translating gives CAWSGGSNQPQHF. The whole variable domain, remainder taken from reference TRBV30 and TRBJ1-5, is SQTIHQWPATLVQPVGSPLSLECTVEGTSNPNLYWYRQAAGRGLQLLFYSVGIGQISSEVPQNLSASRPQDRQFILSSKKLLLSDSGFYLCAWSGGSNQPQHFGDGTRLSIL.

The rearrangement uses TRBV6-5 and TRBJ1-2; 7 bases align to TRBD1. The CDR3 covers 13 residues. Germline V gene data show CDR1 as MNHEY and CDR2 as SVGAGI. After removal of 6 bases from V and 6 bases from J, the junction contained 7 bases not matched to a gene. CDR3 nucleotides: TGTGCCAGCAGCCTTACAGGGGTTCATGGCTACACCTTC. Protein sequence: CASSLTGVHGYTF.

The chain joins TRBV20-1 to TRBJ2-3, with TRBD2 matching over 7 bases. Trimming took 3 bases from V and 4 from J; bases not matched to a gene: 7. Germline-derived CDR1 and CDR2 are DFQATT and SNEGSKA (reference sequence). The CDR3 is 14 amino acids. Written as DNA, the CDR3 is TGCAGTGCTAGTCGACTAGCACGGGCAGATACGCAGTATTTT. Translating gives CSASRLARADTQYF.

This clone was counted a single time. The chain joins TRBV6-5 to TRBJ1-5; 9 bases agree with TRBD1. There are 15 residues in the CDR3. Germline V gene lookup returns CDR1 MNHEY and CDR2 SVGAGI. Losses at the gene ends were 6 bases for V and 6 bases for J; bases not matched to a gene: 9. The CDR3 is CASSRDRELSQPQHF. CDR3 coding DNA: TGTGCCAGCAGCCGGGACAGGGAGCTTTCTCAGCCCCAGCATTTT.

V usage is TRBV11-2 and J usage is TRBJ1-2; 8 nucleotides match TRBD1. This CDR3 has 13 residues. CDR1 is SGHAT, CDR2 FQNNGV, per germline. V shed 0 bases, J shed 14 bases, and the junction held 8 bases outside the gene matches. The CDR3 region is CASSLERTGLETF. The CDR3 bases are TGTGCCAGCAGCTTAGAACGGACAGGGCTCGAGACCTTC.

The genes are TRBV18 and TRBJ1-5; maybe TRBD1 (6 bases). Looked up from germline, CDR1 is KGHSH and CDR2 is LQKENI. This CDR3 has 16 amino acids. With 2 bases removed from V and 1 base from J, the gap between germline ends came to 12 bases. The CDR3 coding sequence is TGTGCCAGCTCACCAGGGATACAGGGCAGCAATCAGCCCCAGCATTTT. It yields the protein CASSPGIQGSNQPQHF.

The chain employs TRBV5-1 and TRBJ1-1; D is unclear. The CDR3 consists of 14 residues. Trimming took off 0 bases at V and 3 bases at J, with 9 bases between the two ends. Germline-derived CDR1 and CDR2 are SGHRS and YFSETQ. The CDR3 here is CASSLGVEYTEAFF. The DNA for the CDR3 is TGCGCCAGCAGCTTGGGGGTGGAATACACTGAAGCTTTCTTT.

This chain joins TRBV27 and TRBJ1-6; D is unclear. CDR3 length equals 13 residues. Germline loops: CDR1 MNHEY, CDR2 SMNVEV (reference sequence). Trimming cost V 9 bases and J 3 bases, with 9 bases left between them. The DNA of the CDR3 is TGTGCCAGTCGCGTGATCTATAATTCACCCCTCCACTTT. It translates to CASRVIYNSPLHF.

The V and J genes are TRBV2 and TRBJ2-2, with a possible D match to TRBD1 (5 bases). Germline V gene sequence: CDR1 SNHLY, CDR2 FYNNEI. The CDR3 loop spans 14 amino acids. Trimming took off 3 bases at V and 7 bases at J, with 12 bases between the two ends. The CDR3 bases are TGTGCCAGCAGTGATCTTCTAGGGGACGGGGAGCTGTTTTTT. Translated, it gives CASSDLLGDGELFF. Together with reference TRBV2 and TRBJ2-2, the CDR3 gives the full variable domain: EPEVTQTPSHQVTQMGQEVILRCVPISNHLYFYWYRQILGQKVEFLVSFYNNEISEKSEIFDDQFSVERPDGSNFTLKIRSTKLEDSAMYFCASSDLLGDGELFFGEGSRLTVL.

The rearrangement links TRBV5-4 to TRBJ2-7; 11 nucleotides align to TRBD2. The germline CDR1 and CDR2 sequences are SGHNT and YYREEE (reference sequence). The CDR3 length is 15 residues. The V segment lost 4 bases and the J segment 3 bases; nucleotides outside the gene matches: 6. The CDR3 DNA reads TGTGCCAGCAGCGTCGGGACTAGCGGCCTCTACGAGCAGTACTTC. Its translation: CASSVGTSGLYEQYF. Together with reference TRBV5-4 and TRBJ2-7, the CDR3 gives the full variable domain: ETGVTQSPTHLIKTRGQQVTLRCSSQSGHNTVSWYQQALGQGPQFIFQYYREEENGRGNFPPRFSGLQFPNYSSELNVNALELDDSALYLCASSVGTSGLYEQYFGPGTRLTVT.

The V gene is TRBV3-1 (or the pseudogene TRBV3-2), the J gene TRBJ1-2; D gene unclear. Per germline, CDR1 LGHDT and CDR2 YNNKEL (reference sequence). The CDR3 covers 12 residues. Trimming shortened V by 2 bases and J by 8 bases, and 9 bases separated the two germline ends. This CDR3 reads CASSQSDVGYTF. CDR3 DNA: TGTGCCAGCAGCCAATCGGACGTCGGCTACACCTTC.

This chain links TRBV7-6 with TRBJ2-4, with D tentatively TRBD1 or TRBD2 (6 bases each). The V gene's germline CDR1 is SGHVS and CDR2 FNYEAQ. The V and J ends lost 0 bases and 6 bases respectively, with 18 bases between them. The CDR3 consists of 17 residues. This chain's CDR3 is CASSLAEWRGSVNIQYF. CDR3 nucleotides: TGTGCCAGCAGCTTAGCGGAATGGAGGGGGTCGGTAAACATTCAGTACTTC.

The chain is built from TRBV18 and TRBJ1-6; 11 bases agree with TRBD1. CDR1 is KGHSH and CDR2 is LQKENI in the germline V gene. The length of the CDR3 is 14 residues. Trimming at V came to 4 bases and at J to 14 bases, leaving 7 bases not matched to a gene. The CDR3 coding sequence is TGTGCCAGCTCACTTGGACAGGGGGCTACGGCCCTCCACTTT. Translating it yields CASSLGQGATALHF.

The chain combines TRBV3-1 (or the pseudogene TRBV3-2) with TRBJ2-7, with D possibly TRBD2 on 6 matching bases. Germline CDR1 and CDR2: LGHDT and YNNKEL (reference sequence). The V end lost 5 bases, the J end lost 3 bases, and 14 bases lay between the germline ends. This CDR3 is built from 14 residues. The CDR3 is CASSFGTLGYEQYF. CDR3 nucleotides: TGTGCCAGCAGCTTCGGGACTTTGGGCTACGAGCAGTACTTC.

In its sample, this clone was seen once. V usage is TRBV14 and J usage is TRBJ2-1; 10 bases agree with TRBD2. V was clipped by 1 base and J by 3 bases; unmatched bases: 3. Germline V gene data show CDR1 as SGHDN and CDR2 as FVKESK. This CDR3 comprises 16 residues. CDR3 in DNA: TGTGCCAGCAGCCAAGTAAGACTAGCGGGCTACAATGAGCAGTTCTTC. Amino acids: CASSQVRLAGYNEQFF. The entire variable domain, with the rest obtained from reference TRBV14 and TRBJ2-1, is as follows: EAGVTQFPSHSVIEKGQTVTLRCDPISGHDNLYWYRRVMGKEIKFLLHFVKESKQDESGMPNNRFLAERTGGTYSTLKVQPAELEDSGVYFCASSQVRLAGYNEQFFGPGTRLTVL.

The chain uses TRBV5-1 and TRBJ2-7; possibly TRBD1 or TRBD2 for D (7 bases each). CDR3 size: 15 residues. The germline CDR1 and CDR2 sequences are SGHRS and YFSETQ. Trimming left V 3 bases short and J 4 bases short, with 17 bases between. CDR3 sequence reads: CASSSAGGAGYEQYF. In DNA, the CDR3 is TGCGCCAGCAGCTCCGCAGGGGGGGCGGGTTACGAGCAGTACTTC.

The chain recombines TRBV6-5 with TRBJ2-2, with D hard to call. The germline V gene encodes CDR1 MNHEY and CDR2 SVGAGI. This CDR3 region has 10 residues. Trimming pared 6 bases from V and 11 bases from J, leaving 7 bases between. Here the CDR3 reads CASRGSELFF. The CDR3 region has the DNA TGTGCCAGCAGAGGGTCCGAGCTGTTTTTT.

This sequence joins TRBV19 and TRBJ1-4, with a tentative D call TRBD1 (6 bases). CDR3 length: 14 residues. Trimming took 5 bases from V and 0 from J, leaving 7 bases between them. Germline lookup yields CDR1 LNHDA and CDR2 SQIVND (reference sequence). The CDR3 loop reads CASSRTATNEKLFF. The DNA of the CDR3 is TGTGCCAGTAGTCGGACAGCAACTAATGAAAAACTGTTTTTT.

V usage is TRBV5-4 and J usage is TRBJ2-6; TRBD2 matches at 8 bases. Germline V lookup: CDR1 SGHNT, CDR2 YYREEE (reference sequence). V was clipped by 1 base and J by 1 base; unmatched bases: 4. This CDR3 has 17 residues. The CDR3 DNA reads TGTGCCAGCAGCTTGCGGGGGGGCCCGTCTGGGGCCAACGTCCTGACTTTC. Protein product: CASSLRGGPSGANVLTF. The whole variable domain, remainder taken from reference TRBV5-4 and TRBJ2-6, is ETGVTQSPTHLIKTRGQQVTLRCSSQSGHNTVSWYQQALGQGPQFIFQYYREEENGRGNFPPRFSGLQFPNYSSELNVNALELDDSALYLCASSLRGGPSGANVLTFGAGSRLTVL.